This TCR beta chain was identified during a study of CD8+ T cells in alopecia areata. The CDR3 contains 16 residues. The germline CDR1 and CDR2 sequences are SGHTA and FQGNSA. J gave up 2 bases and V 1 base, and 4 bases lay outside the gene matches. Treatment meaning: oral pan-JAK inhibitor, 5-10 mg twice daily. The sorting of PBMCs gave CD4+ and CD8+ T cells. On this clone itself: Antigen specificity is unknown.

Sequencing relied on a cDNA template that was reverse transcribed from extracted RNA. Profiling relied on immunoSEQ multiplex PCR, and the TCRdb table lists in-frame clones only, not all of them. The sample comprises 250,000 to 350,000 clones, 60% of which are singletons, and about 0.89% rests with the top ten. General study results and limits: Persistence in scalp and blood during tofacitinib was observed for many expanded lesional clones.

The chain carries TRBV7-2 and TRBJ2-5; 10 bases fit TRBD2. The receptor comes from a human donor with alopecia areata. The sample consisted of CD4+ T cells sorted from blood, taken around week 54, from a patient treated with tofacitinib. DNA of the CDR3: TGTGCCAGCAGCTTAGTAGCGGGGGGCAAACAAGAGACCCAGTACTTC. Translating it yields CASSLVAGGKQETQYF.